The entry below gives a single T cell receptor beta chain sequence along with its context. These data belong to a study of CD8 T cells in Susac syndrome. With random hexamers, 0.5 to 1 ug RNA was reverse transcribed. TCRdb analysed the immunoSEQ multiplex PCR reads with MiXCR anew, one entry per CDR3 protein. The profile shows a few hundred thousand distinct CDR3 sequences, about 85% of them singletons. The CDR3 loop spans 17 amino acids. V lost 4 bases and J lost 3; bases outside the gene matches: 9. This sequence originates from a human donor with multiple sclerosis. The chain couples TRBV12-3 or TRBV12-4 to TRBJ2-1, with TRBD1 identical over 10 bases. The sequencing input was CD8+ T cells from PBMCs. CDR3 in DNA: TGTGCCAGCAGTTGGGCCCGGGACAGGGGCATCTACAATGAGCAGTTCTTC. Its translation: CASSWARDRGIYNEQFF.